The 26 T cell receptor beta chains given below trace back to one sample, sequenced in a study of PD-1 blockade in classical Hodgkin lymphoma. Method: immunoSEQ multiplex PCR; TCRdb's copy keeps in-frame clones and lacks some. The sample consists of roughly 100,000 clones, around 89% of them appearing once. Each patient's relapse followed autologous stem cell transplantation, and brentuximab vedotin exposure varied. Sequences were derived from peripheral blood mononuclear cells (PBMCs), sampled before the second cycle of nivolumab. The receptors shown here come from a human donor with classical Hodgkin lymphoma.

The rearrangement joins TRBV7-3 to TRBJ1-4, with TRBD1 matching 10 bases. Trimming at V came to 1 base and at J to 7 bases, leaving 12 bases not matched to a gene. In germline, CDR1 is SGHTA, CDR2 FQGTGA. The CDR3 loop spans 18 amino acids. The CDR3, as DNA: TGTGCCAGCAGCTTAAAGGGGCGATCCGGGACAGGGGTTGAAAAACTGTTTTTT. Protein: CASSLKGRSGTGVEKLFF.

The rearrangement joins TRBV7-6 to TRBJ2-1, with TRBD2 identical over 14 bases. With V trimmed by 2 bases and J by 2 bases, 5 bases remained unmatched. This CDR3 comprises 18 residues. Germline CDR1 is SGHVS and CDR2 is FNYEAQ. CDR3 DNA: TGTGCCAGCAGCTTATGGACTAGCGGGGGGAATCCCTACAATGAGCAGTTCTTC. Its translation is CASSLWTSGGNPYNEQFF.

Here the CDR3 reads CASSLAGGIIGELFF. The CDR3 region has the DNA TGCGCCAGCAGCTTGGCAGGAGGTATTATCGGGGAGCTGTTTTTT. This chain joins TRBV5-1 and TRBJ2-2; TRBD2 is a possible D gene (5 bases). This CDR3 comprises 15 residues. From germline, CDR1 is SGHRS and CDR2 YFSETQ. V lost 0 bases and J 7 bases, leaving 13 bases between the germline ends.

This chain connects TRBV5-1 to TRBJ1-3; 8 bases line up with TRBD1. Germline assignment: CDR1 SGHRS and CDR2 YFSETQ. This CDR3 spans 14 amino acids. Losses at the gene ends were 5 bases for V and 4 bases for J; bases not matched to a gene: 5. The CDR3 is CASSPDRAGNTIYF. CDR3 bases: TGCGCCAGCAGTCCGGACAGGGCCGGAAACACCATATATTTT.

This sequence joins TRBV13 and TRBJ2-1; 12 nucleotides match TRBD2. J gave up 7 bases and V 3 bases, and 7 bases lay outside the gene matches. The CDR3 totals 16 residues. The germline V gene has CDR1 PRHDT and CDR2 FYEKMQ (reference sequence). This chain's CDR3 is CASSLWLAGGRNEQFF. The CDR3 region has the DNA TGTGCCAGCAGCTTGTGGCTAGCGGGGGGGCGGAATGAGCAGTTCTTC. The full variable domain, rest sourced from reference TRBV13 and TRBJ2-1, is AAGVIQSPRHLIKEKRETATLKCYPIPRHDTVYWYQQGPGQDPQFLISFYEKMQSDKGSIPDRFSAQQFSDYHSELNMSSLELGDSALYFCASSLWLAGGRNEQFFGPGTRLTVL.

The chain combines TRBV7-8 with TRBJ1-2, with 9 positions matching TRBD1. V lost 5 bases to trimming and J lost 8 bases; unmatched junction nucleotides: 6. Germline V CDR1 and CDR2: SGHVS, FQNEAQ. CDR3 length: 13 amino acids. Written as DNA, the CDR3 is TGTGCCAGCAGCCCTCGACAGGGGGAAGGCTACACCTTC. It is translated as CASSPRQGEGYTF.

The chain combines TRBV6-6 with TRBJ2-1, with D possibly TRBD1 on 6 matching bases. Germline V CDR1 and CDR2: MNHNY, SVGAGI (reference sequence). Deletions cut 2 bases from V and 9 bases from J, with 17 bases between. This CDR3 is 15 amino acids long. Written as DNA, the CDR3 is TGTGCCAGCAGTTACCGCCAGGGGCAGTGGGGTGAGCAGTTCTTC. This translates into CASSYRQGQWGEQFF.

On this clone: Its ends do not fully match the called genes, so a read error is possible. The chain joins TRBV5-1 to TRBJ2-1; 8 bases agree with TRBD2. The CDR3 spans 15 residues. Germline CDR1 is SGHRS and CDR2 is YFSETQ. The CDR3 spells CASSLAGSGVNEQFF. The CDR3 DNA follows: TGCGCCAGCAGTTTGGCCGGTAGCGGGGTCAATGAGCAGTTCTTC.

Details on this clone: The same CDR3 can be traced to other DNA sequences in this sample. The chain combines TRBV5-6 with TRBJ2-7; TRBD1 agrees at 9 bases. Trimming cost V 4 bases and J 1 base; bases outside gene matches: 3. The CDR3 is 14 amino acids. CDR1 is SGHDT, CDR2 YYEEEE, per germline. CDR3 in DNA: TGTGCCAGCAGCCTCGGACAGGGGTCCTACGAGCAGTACTTC. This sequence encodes CASSLGQGSYEQYF.

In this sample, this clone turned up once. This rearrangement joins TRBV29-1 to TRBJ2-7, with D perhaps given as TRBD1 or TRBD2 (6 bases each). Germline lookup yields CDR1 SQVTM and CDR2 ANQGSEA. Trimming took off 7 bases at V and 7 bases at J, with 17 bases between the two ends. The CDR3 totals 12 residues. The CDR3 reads CSAGEAQGEQYF. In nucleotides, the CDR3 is TGCAGCGCGGGGGAGGCCCAGGGGGAGCAGTACTTC.

The CDR3 DNA reads as TGTGCCAGCAGTGAGACCCGAAGGGACAATGAGCAGTTCTTC. Translating it yields CASSETRRDNEQFF. This sequence joins TRBV2 and TRBJ2-1; no reliable D call. Trimming left V 3 bases short and J 5 bases short, with 11 bases between. Germline values: CDR1 SNHLY, CDR2 FYNNEI. The CDR3 is made up of 14 amino acids.

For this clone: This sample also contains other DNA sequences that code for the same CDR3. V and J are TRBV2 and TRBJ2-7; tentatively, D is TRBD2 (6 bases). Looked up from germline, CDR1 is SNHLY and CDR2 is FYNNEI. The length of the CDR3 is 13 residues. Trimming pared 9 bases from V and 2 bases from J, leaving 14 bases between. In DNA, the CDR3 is TGTGCCAGTACCGGCGGGGCCGCCTACGAGCAGTACTTC. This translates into CASTGGAAYEQYF.

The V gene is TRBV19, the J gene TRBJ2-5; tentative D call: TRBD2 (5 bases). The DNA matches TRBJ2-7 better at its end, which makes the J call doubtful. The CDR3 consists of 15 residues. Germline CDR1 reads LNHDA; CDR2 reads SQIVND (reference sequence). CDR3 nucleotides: TGTGCCAGTAGTATAGATGGCTTGGCGGGTTACGAGCAGTACTTC. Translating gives CASSIDGLAGYEQYF.

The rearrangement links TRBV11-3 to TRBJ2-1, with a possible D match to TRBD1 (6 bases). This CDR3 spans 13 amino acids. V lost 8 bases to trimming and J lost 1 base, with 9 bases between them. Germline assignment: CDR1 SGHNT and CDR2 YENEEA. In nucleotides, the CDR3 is TGTGCCAGCTCGGACAGTTCCTACAATGAGCAGTTCTTC. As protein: CASSDSSYNEQFF.

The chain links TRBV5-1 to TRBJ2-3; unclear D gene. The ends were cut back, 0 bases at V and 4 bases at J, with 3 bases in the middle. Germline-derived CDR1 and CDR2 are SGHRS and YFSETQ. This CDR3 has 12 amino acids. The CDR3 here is CASSLVSDTQYF. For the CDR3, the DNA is TGCGCCAGCAGCTTGGTTTCAGATACGCAGTATTTT. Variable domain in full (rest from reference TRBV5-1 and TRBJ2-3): KAGVTQTPRYLIKTRGQQVTLSCSPISGHRSVSWYQQTPGQGLQFLFEYFSETQRNKGNFPGRFSGRQFSNSRSEMNVSTLELGDSALYLCASSLVSDTQYFGPGTRLTVL.

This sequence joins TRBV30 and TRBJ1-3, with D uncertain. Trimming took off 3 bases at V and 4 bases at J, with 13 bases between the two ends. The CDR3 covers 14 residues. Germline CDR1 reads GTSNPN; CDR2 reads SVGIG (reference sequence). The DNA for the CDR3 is TGTGCCTGGAGGGCCCGGGGTTGGGGAAACACCATATATTTT. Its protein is CAWRARGWGNTIYF.

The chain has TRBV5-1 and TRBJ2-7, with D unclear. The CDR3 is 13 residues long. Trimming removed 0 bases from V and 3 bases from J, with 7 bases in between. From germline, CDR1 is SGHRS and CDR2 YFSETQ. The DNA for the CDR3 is TGCGCCAGCAGCTTGGGGGCAGACTACGAGCAGTACTTC. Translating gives CASSLGADYEQYF.

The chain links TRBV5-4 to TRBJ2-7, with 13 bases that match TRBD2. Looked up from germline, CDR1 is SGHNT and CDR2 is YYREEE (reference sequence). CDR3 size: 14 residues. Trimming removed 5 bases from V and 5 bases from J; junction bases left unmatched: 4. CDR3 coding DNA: TGTGCCAGCAGGGGGACTAGCGGGGACCACGAGCAGTACTTC. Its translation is CASRGTSGDHEQYF.

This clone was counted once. The CDR3 bases are TGTGCCTTAATGCCGGGACAGGTGGACGAGCAGTACTTC. Translating it yields CALMPGQVDEQYF. The genes are TRBV30 and TRBJ2-7; 8 bases are a match to TRBD1. The CDR3 extends over 13 amino acids. Germline assignment: CDR1 GTSNPN and CDR2 SVGIG (reference sequence). V lost 7 bases, J lost 5 bases, and 10 bases stayed unmatched.

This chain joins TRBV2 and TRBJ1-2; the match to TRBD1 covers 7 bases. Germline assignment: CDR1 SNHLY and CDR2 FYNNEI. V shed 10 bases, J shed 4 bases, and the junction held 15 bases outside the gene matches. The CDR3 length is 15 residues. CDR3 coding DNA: TGTGCCACAGGACAGGCTACCTCTCCCATCTATGGCTACACCTTC. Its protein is CATGQATSPIYGYTF.

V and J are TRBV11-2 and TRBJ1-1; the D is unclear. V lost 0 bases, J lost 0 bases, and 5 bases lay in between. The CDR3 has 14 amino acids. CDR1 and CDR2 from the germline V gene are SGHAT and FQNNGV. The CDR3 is CASSLEGLNTEAFF. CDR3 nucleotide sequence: TGTGCCAGCAGCTTAGAAGGCCTGAACACTGAAGCTTTCTTT.

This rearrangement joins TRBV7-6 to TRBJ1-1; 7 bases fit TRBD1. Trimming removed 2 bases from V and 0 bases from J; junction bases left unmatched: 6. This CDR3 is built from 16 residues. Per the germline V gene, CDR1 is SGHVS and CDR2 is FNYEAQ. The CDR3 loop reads CASSLTGDSLNTEAFF. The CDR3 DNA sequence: TGTGCCAGCAGCTTAACGGGGGACAGCTTGAACACTGAAGCTTTCTTT.

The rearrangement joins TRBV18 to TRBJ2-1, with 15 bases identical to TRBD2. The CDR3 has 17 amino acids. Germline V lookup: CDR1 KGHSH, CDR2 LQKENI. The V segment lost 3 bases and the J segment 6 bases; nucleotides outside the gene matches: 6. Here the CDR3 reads CASSPLPGLAGGNEQFF. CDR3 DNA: TGTGCCAGCTCACCCCTACCGGGACTAGCGGGGGGCAATGAGCAGTTCTTC.

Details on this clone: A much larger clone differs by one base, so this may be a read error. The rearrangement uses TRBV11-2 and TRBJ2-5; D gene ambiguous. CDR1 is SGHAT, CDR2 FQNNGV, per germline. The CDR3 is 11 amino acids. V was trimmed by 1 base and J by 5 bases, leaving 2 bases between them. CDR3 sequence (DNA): TGTGCCAGCAGCTTAGGGGAGACCCAGTACTTC. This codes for CASSLGETQYF.

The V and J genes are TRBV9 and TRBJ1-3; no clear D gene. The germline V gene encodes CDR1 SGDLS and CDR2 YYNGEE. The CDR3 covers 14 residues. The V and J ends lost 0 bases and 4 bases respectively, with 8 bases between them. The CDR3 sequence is CASSVDLAGNTIYF. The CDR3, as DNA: TGTGCCAGCAGCGTAGACCTAGCGGGAAACACCATATATTTT.

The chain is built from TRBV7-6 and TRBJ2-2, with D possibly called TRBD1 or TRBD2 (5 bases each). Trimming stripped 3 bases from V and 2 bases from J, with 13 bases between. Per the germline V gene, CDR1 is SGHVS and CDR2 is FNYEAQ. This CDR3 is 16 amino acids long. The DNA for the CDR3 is TGTGCCAGCAGCTTTGGGAAAGGGACCAACACCGGGGAGCTGTTTTTT. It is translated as CASSFGKGTNTGELFF.